This TCR beta chain was found in a study of Ad26.COV2.S vaccination and SARS-CoV-2 variants. Libraries were prepared by immunoSEQ multiplex PCR; TCRdb keeps only in-frame clonotypes and omits some of them. The repertoire holds 290,000 or so clones, approximately 87% seen once, with about 3.5% in the top ten. Per germline, CDR1 SGHAT and CDR2 FQNNGV. CDR3 length: 15 residues. V lost 4 bases, J lost 0 bases, and 11 bases lay in between. Treatment specified: around 19 received Ad26.COV2.S at low or high dose, single or two shots; 5 received placebo; per-sample allocation not given. After the first vaccine or placebo injection, samples were drawn on day 63.

The clonotype was recovered from a person aged 18-60 years who received the Ad26.COV2.S COVID-19 vaccine or a placebo. This chain joins TRBV11-2 and TRBJ2-3; tentative D call: TRBD1 (7 bases). The material sequenced was peripheral blood, taken in a trial of Ad26.COV2.S vaccine versus placebo. CDR3 DNA: TGTGCCAGCAGCTCGACAGGGACTAGCACAGATACGCAGTATTTT. Protein sequence: CASSSTGTSTDTQYF.